This T cell receptor (beta chain) was identified during a study of blood T cell repertoires in COVID-19 (dated by TCRdb to 2018 to 2020). In the study overall: The collaborator samples originated in the United States, Italy and Spain and spanned the acute and convalescent phases of COVID-19. The dataset comprised deeply sampled blood TCRbeta repertoires from subjects exposed to, actively infected with, or recovered from COVID-19. A freely available public database, intended as a resource for researchers studying the immune response to SARS-CoV-2, is where the repertoires were released. The material from the prospective study consisted of cDNA or gDNA derived from T cells, B-cell-depleted T cells, or PBMCs. The samples were drawn from two sources: the first 160 participants of the ongoing ImmuneRACE study, and 1,200 or so subjects contributed by 6 global collaborators. A de-identified subject ID, COVID-19 status, age in years and sex were almost always included in the sample metadata. Where available, HLA class I and class II types were taken from metadata supplied by the sample provider and were not determined by assay-based typing.

This clone was picked up a small number of times. Its antigen specificity is not known. No base qualities exist here, and no much larger clone lies one base off it. TCRbeta CDR3 regions were amplified from genomic DNA using the immunoSEQ Assay, a bias-controlled multiplex PCR. Processing in the source paper ran as follows. The number of nucleated cells in each sample was estimated from the amplification of reference gene primers within the assay. To quantify the absolute abundance of each unique TCRbeta CDR3 rearrangement, sequence reads were collapsed and filtered. Productive Simpson clonality was computed per sample as the square root of Simpson's diversity index over productive rearrangements. TCRdb obtained this table from immuneACCESS and retained in-frame rearrangements with V and J assigned. These tables miss some clones; where compared with another copy, unresolved V genes account for less than half of the shortfall, and the remainder is unexplained. The DNA gave D and trimming, while V, J and clone size come from that table. For this sample there are around 310,000 clones; around nine tenths appear just once. About 8.4% of the sample is held by the ten biggest clonotypes.

General conclusions and limits of the study: The amount of clinical and demographic metadata varied by source and participant and was provided uncurated.

CDR1 and CDR2 were assigned from the germline V gene as MGHRA and YSYEKL. There are 15 amino acids in the CDR3, from cysteine to phenylalanine inclusive. The sequence is cut down to CDR3 DNA, 45 bases in frame from base 1. V is pared back by 3 bases and J by 0 bases, with 12 bases lying between the germline termini. Participants in the prospective study were aged roughly 18 to 100 years, lived in under 30 United States geographic areas, and enrolled through a virtual design. Cohort assignment in the prospective study relied on participant-reported clinical history from a screening survey and a study questionnaire. Recovered participants in ImmuneRACE Cohort 3 were defined as having two consecutive negative NP/OP PCR tests, clearance from a healthcare professional, or resolution of symptoms. In the prospective study, whole blood, serum and a nasopharyngeal or oropharyngeal swab were collected from each participant by mobile phlebotomists. Additional blood draws and questionnaires over an approximately 2-month period could optionally be provided by prospective study participants. Before DNA extraction, blood samples from the prospective study were shipped at room temperature or frozen.

Sequenced input: PBMCs or T cells enriched from blood (not recorded which). This TCR came from a woman aged 25 to 45 who had recovered from COVID-19. The chain couples TRBV4-1 to TRBJ2-7; a tentative D call is TRBD1 (6 bases match). In nucleotides, the sequence is TGCGCCAGCAGCCACCGGGACAAAAGCTCCTACGAGCAGTACTTC. Its translation is CASSHRDKSSYEQYF.